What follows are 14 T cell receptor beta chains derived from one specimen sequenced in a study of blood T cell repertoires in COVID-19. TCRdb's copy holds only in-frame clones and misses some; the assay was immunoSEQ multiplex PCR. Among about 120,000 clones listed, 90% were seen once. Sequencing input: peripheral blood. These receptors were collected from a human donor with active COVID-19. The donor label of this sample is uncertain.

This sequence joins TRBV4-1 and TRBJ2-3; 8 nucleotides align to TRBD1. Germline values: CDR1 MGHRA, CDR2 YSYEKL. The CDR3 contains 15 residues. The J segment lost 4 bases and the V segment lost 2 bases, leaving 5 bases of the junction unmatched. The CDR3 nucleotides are TGCGCCAGCAGCCAATTACAGGGGGAGGCAGATACGCAGTATTTT. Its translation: CASSQLQGEADTQYF.

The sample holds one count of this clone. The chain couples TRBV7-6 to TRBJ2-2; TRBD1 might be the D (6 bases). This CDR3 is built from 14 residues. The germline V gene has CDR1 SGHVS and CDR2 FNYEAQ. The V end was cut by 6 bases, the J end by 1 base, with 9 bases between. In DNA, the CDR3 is TGTGCCAGCAGTCCGGGACAGAACACCGGGGAGCTGTTTTTT. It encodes CASSPGQNTGELFF.

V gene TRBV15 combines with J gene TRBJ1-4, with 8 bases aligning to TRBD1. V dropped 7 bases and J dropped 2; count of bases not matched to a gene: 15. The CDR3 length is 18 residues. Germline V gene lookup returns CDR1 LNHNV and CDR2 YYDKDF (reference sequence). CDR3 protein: CATTNKPIRGLTNEKLFF. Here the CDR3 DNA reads TGTGCCACCACCAACAAGCCGATCAGGGGGCTGACTAATGAAAAACTGTTTTTT. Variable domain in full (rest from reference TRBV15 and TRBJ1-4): DAMVIQNPRYQVTQFGKPVTLSCSQTLNHNVMYWYQQKSSQAPKLLFHYYDKDFNNEADTPDNFQSRRPNTSFCFLDIRSPGLGDTAMYLCATTNKPIRGLTNEKLFFGSGTQLSVL.

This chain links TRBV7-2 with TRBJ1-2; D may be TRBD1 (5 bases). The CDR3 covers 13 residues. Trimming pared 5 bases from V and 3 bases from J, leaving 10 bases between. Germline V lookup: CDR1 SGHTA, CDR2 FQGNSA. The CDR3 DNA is TGTGCCAGCAGCCTACCACAGGACTATGGCTACACCTTC. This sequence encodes CASSLPQDYGYTF.

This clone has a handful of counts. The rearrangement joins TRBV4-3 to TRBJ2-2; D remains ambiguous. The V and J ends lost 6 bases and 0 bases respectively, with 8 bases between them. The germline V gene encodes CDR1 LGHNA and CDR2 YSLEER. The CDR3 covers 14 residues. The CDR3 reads CASRGRPNTGELFF. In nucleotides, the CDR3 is TGCGCCAGCAGAGGCAGGCCGAACACCGGGGAGCTGTTTTTT.

For the CDR3, the DNA is TGCGCCAGCAGCCAAGAATTCTTAACGAGTTCGGATACGCAGTATTTT. This translates into CASSQEFLTSSDTQYF. The chain combines TRBV4-3 with TRBJ2-3, with D unresolved. Trimming took 0 bases from V and 6 from J, leaving 16 bases between them. CDR3 length equals 16 residues. The germline V gene encodes CDR1 LGHNA and CDR2 YSLEER.

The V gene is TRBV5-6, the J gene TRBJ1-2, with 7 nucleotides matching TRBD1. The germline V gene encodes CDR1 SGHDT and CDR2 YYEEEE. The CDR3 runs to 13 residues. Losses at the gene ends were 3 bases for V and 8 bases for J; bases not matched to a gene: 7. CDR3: CASSWRQGGGYTF. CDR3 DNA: TGTGCCAGCAGCTGGAGGCAGGGGGGAGGCTACACCTTC.

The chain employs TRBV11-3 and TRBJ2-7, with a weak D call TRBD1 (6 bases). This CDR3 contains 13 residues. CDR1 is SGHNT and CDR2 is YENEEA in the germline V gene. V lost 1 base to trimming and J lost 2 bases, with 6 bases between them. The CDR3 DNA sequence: TGTGCCAGCAGCTTAGGGACAGCCTACGAGCAGTACTTC. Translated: CASSLGTAYEQYF.

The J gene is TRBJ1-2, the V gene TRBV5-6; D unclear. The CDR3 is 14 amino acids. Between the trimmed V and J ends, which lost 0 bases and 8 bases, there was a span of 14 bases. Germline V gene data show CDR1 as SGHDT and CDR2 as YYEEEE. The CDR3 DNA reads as TGTGCCAGCAGCTTGGGGGAGACACGAGCGGGCTACACCTTC. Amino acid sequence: CASSLGETRAGYTF. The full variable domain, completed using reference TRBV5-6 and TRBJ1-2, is DAGVTQSPTHLIKTRGQQVTLRCSPKSGHDTVSWYQQALGQGPQFIFQYYEEEERQRGNFPDRFSGHQFPNYSSELNVNALLLGDSALYLCASSLGETRAGYTFGSGTRLTVV.

This chain's CDR3 is CASSLVHPNTEAFF. The DNA for the CDR3 is TGTGCCAGCAGCTTAGTACACCCGAACACTGAAGCTTTCTTT. The chain employs TRBV7-9 and TRBJ1-1; D is uncertain. The CDR3 is 14 amino acids. With 1 base removed from V and 1 base from J, the gap between germline ends came to 7 bases. Germline V gives CDR1 SEHNR, CDR2 FQNEAQ (reference sequence).

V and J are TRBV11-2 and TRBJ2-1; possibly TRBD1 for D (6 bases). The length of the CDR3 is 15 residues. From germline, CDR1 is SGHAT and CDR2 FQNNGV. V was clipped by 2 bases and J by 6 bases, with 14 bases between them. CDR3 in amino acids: CASSLYAGAGNEQFF. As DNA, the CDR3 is TGTGCCAGCAGCTTATATGCAGGGGCGGGCAATGAGCAGTTCTTC.

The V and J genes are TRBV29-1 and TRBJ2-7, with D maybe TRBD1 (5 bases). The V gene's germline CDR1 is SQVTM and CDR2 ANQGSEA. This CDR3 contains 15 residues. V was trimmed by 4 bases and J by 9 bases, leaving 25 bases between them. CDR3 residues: CSVVVLVSGFQGQYF. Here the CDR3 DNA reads TGCAGCGTTGTTGTCCTTGTGTCAGGGTTTCAAGGGCAGTACTTC.

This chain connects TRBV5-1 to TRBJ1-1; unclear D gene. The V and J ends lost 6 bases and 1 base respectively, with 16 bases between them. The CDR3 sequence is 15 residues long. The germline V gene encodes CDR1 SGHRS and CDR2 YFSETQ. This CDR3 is CASKGNGEGNTEAFF. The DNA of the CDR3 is TGCGCCAGCAAAGGAAATGGGGAGGGGAACACTGAAGCTTTCTTT. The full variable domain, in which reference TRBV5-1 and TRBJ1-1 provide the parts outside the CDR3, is KAGVTQTPRYLIKTRGQQVTLSCSPISGHRSVSWYQQTPGQGLQFLFEYFSETQRNKGNFPGRFSGRQFSNSRSEMNVSTLELGDSALYLCASKGNGEGNTEAFFGQGTRLTVV.

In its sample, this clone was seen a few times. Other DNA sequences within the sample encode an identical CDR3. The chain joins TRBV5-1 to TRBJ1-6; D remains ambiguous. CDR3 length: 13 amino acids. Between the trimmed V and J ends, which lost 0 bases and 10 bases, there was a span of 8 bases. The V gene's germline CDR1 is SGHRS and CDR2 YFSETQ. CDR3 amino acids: CASSLAGRSPLHF. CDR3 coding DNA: TGCGCCAGCAGCTTGGCCGGGAGGTCACCCCTCCACTTT. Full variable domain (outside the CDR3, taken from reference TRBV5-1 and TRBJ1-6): KAGVTQTPRYLIKTRGQQVTLSCSPISGHRSVSWYQQTPGQGLQFLFEYFSETQRNKGNFPGRFSGRQFSNSRSEMNVSTLELGDSALYLCASSLAGRSPLHFGNGTRLTVT.